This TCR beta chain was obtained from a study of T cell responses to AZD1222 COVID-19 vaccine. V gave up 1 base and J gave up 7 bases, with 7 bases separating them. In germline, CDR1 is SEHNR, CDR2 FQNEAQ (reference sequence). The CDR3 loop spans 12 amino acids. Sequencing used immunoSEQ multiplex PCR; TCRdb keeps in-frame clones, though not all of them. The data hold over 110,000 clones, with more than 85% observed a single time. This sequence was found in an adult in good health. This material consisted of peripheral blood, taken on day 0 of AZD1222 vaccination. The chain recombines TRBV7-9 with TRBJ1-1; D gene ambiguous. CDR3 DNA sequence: TGTGCCAGCAGCTTAGGGCAGCTTGAAGCTTTCTTT. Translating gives CASSLGQLEAFF.